This is a list of T cell receptor beta chains from one sample in a study of T cell repertoires in cytomegalovirus infection. These receptors' antigens are unknown. TCRdb re-derived calls from the reads in MiXCR, one entry per CDR3 protein. The sample lists roughly 500,000 distinct CDR3 sequences, 33% occurring once. The input for sequencing was cultured PBMCs, taken from culture after CMV antigen stimulation. The source is a human donor in good health (CMV status not recorded). Some clones in this sample may be carry-over from other donors' samples. Both conserved end residues are part of each CDR3. A D gene is named only where the DNA matches it firmly. A clone size is listed for some rows: how often the clone was seen (once, few, many), or a class if it is expanded.

j_call | clone_size | d_call | v_call | cdr3_aa | cdr3_nt
TRBJ2-3 | NA | TRBD2 | TRBV7-9 | CASSSASGSGKWADTQYF | TGTGCCAGCAGCTCCGCTAGCGGGAGTGGGAAGTGGGCAGATACGCAGTATTTT
TRBJ1-1 | NA | NA | TRBV5-5 | CASGPARGTEAFF | TGTGCCAGCGGCCCGGCCAGGGGCACTGAAGCTTTCTTT
TRBJ2-7 | NA | TRBD2 | TRBV12-3/TRBV12-4 | CASRISLAGSYEQYF | TGTGCCAGCAGGATCTCTCTAGCGGGGTCCTACGAGCAGTACTTC
TRBJ2-1 | NA | TRBD1 | TRBV4-3 | CASSKPLETGVNEQFF | TGCGCCAGCAGCAAACCTCTGGAGACAGGGGTCAATGAGCAGTTCTTC
TRBJ1-2 | few | NA | TRBV12-3/TRBV12-4 | CASSLVPGEVYGYTF | TGTGCCAGCAGTTTAGTTCCAGGGGAGGTCTATGGCTACACCTTC
TRBJ2-7 | few | TRBD2 | TRBV7-3 | CASSPGGGDQIKYF | TGTGCCAGCAGCCCTGGGGGGGGGGACCAGATAAAGTACTTC
TRBJ2-3 | few | TRBD2 | TRBV2 | CASREILGTSGHLNTQYF | TGTGCCAGCAGAGAAATCCTAGGGACTAGCGGTCACTTGAATACGCAGTATTTT
TRBJ2-3 | NA | TRBD1 | TRBV10-3 | CAISESGKGATDTQYF | TGTGCCATCAGTGAGTCAGGAAAGGGGGCCACAGATACGCAGTATTTT
TRBJ1-4 | few | NA | TRBV6-5 | CASSYSNWQGLFREADEKLFF | TGTGCCAGCAGTTACTCGAATTGGCAGGGTTTATTCAGGGAAGCGGATGAAAAACTGTTTTTT
TRBJ2-3 | large | TRBD2 | TRBV7-9 | CASSLVGSGSGTDTQYF | TGTGCCAGCAGCTTAGTTGGTAGCGGGAGCGGCACAGATACGCAGTATTTT
TRBJ1-2 | NA | NA | TRBV3-1 | CASSHRQNLNYGYTF | TGTGCCAGCAGCCACCGGCAGAACTTAAACTATGGCTACACCTTC
TRBJ1-2 | few | NA | TRBV7-9 | CASSPTGLQLYGYTF | TGTGCCAGCAGCCCCACAGGGCTGCAATTGTATGGCTACACCTTC
TRBJ2-3 | NA | NA | TRBV29-1 | CRAGEDTQYF | TGCAGGGCCGGGGAAGATACGCAGTATTTT
TRBJ2-7 | many | TRBD2 | TRBV7-2 | CASSLRGAGGQNF | TGTGCCAGCAGCTTACGGGGCGCGGGAGGCCAAAACTTC
TRBJ2-1 | once | TRBD2 | TRBV29-1 | CSVSQLSGRGWSTYNEQFF | TGCAGCGTCTCACAACTTAGCGGGAGGGGTTGGTCTACCTACAATGAGCAGTTCTTC
TRBJ2-7 | NA | NA | TRBV7-9 | CASSPPTPPSDEQYF | TGTGCCAGCAGTCCTCCCACCCCCCCCTCTGACGAGCAGTACTTC
TRBJ2-1 | NA | TRBD2 | TRBV7-9 | CASSFYAGVNNEQFF | TGTGCCAGCAGCTTCTACGCGGGGGTGAACAATGAGCAGTTCTTC
TRBJ1-2 | many | NA | TRBV12-3/TRBV12-4 | CASSLGTNYGYTF | TGTGCCAGCAGCTTAGGGACCAACTATGGCTACACCTTC
TRBJ2-3 | NA | TRBD2 | TRBV20-1 | CSALADTDTQYF | TGCAGTGCTCTAGCGGACACAGATACGCAGTATTTT
TRBJ2-2 | many | TRBD2 | TRBV7-2 | CASSPGLAGYGELFF | TGTGCCAGCAGCCCTGGTCTAGCGGGATACGGGGAGCTGTTTTTT
TRBJ1-1 | few | TRBD1 | TRBV7-2 | CASSLGGTGSEAFF | TGTGCCAGCAGCTTAGGTGGGACAGGGTCTGAAGCTTTCTTT
TRBJ2-1 | NA | TRBD2 | TRBV19 | CASSARLAQGYNEQFF | TGTGCCAGTAGTGCCCGACTAGCCCAAGGGTACAATGAGCAGTTCTTC
TRBJ2-3 | many | NA | TRBV7-8 | CASSSPLGTSKDTQYF | TGTGCCAGCAGCTCCCCCCTGGGCACTAGCAAAGATACGCAGTATTTT
TRBJ2-1 | NA | NA | TRBV29-1 | CSVVFGSLHNEQFF | TGCAGCGTTGTATTCGGGAGTTTGCACAATGAGCAGTTCTTC
TRBJ2-1 | few | NA | TRBV7-2 | CASTYGRSGNEQFF | TGTGCCAGCACCTACGGCAGGTCCGGGAATGAGCAGTTCTTC
TRBJ2-5 | NA | NA | TRBV7-6 | CASSFGRRGVEETQYF | TGTGCCAGCAGCTTTGGCAGGAGGGGGGTGGAAGAGACCCAGTACTTC
TRBJ1-2 | NA | NA | TRBV29-1 | CSVEDLGAPGGYTF | TGCAGCGTTGAAGATCTGGGGGCTCCGGGAGGCTACACCTTC
TRBJ1-1 | NA | NA | TRBV30 | CAWSVGRLNTEAFF | TGTGCCTGGAGTGTAGGACGTTTGAACACTGAAGCTTTCTTT
TRBJ2-6 | many | NA | TRBV7-9 | CASSLALRSGLLSGANVLTF | TGTGCCAGCAGCTTAGCTCTTCGAAGTGGCCTACTATCTGGGGCCAACGTCCTGACTTTC
TRBJ2-7 | NA | NA | TRBV19 | CASSAHSSYEQYF | TGTGCCAGTAGTGCGCACTCCTCCTACGAGCAGTACTTC
TRBJ2-7 | NA | TRBD2 | TRBV12-3/TRBV12-4 | CASSSGGHYEQYF | TGTGCCAGCAGCTCGGGGGGGCACTACGAGCAGTACTTC
TRBJ2-2 | few | NA | TRBV4-3 | CASSQDLFGTGELFF | TGCGCCAGCAGCCAAGATCTATTCGGGACCGGGGAGCTGTTTTTT
TRBJ2-1 | NA | NA | TRBV7-4 | CAISEEFDEQFF | TGTGCCATCTCGGAGGAGTTCGATGAGCAGTTCTTC
TRBJ1-5 | few | NA | TRBV6-2/TRBV6-3 | CASSYFDQPQHF | TGTGCCAGCAGTTACTTCGATCAGCCCCAGCATTTT
TRBJ1-1 | NA | NA | TRBV19 | CASSIFAGAFF | TGTGCCAGTAGTATCTTCGCTGGGGCTTTCTTT
TRBJ2-5 | few | NA | TRBV7-2 | CASSLFTSPRETQYF | TGTGCCAGCAGCTTATTCACTAGCCCCCGGGAGACCCAGTACTTC
TRBJ2-1 | NA | NA | TRBV20-1 | CSARVAGTGNEQFF | TGCAGTGCTAGAGTGGCGGGAACGGGGAATGAGCAGTTCTTC
TRBJ1-2 | few | NA | TRBV2 | CASSARNYGYTF | TGTGCCAGCAGTGCCCGTAACTATGGCTACACCTTC
TRBJ1-5 | few | NA | TRBV7-2 | CASSLSPGGAQHF | TGTGCCAGCAGCTTAAGTCCGGGGGGTGCCCAGCATTTT
TRBJ2-3 | few | TRBD2 | TRBV15 | CATSNSGRATDTQYF | TGTGCCACCAGCAATAGCGGGAGGGCAACAGATACGCAGTATTTT
TRBJ2-7 | NA | NA | TRBV7-9 | CASRSHYEQYF | TGTGCCAGCAGGAGTCACTACGAGCAGTACTTC
TRBJ2-1 | NA | TRBD1 | TRBV7-2 | CASSEGGQGASGQFF | TGTGCCAGCAGCGAGGGAGGACAGGGGGCGAGTGGGCAGTTCTTC
TRBJ1-2 | NA | TRBD1 | TRBV28 | CASRHYGIGNGTAEF | TGTGCCAGCAGACATTATGGAATTGGGAATGGGACAGCAGAGTTC
TRBJ2-3 | many | TRBD2 | TRBV7-2 | CASSSRLAGVADTQYF | TGTGCCAGCAGCTCCCGACTAGCGGGAGTTGCAGATACGCAGTATTTT
TRBJ2-1 | many | NA | TRBV7-2 | CASSRTGRSYNEQFF | TGTGCCAGCAGCCGTACAGGGCGCTCCTACAATGAGCAGTTCTTC
TRBJ2-1 | NA | TRBD2 | TRBV6-1 | CASSDQAGVPYNEQFF | TGTGCCAGCAGTGATCAAGCGGGAGTACCCTACAATGAGCAGTTCTTC
TRBJ2-1 | few | NA | TRBV7-8 | CASRAGYSQYNEQFF | TGTGCCAGCAGGGCAGGATATAGCCAATACAATGAGCAGTTCTTC